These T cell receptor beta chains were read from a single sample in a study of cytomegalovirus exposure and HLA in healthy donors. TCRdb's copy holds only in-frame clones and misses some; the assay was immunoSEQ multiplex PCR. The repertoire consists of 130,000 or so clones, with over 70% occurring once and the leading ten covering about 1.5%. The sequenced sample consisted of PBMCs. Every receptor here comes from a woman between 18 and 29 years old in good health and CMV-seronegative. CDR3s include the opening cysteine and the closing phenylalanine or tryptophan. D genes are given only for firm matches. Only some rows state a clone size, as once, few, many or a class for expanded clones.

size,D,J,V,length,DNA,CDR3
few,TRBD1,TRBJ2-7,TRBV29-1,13,TGCAGCGTTGGGGACAGGAGGAACTACGAGCAGTACTTC,CSVGDRRNYEQYF
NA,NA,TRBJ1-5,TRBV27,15,TGTGCCAGCGTACTAACAGGGTCCAGCAATCAGCCCCAGCATTTT,CASVLTGSSNQPQHF
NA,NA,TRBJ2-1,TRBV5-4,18,TGTGCCAGCAGCCGGGCGGAGGACTCAGGCGGGTCCTACAATGAGCAGTTCTTC,CASSRAEDSGGSYNEQFF
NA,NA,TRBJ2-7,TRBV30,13,TGTGCCTGGAGTGTAGGGGCAGCCTACGAGCAGTACTTC,CAWSVGAAYEQYF
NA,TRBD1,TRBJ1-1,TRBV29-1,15,TGCAGCGTTCCAGTGGGTCCAGGGGGGAACACTGAAGCTTTCTTT,CSVPVGPGGNTEAFF
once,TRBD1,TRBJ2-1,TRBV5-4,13,TGTGCCAGCAGGGCGGGACAGGACAATGAGCAGTTCTTC,CASRAGQDNEQFF
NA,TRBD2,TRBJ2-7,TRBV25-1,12,TGTGCCAGCAGTACTAGCGGAGGGGAGCAGTACTTC,CASSTSGGEQYF
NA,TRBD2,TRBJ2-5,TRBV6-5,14,TGTGCCAGCAGTCTCTTAGCGGGCGAAGAGACCCAGTACTTC,CASSLLAGEETQYF
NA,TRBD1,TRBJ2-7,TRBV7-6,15,TGTGCCAGCAGCCCTGGACAGGAAACTACCTACGAGCAGTACTTC,CASSPGQETTYEQYF
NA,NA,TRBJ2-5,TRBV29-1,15,TGCAGCGTTGAAGGGAGTGGGTTAGGCCAAGAGACCCAGTACTTC,CSVEGSGLGQETQYF
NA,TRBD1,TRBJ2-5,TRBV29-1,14,TGCAGCGTTGGCTTTACAACAGGGGAAGAGACCCAGTACTTC,CSVGFTTGEETQYF
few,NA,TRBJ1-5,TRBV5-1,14,TGCGCCAGCAGCCCTGGACTGATCAATCAGCCCCAGCATTTT,CASSPGLINQPQHF
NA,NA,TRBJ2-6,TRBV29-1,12,TGCAGCGTGAACACTGGGGCCAACGTCCTGACTTTC,CSVNTGANVLTF
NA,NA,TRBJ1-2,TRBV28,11,TGTGCCAGCAGCTCACGGTATGGCTACACCTTC,CASSSRYGYTF
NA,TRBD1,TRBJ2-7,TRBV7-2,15,TGTGCCAGCAGCTCACGGGACAGTTTCTCCTACGAGCAGTACTTC,CASSSRDSFSYEQYF
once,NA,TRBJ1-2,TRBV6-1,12,TGTGCCAGCAGTGAAGCGGAGAGTCGCTACACCTTC,CASSEAESRYTF
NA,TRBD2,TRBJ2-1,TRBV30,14,TGTGCCTGGGGGGGACTAGTTAAGGTCAATGAGCAGTTCTTC,CAWGGLVKVNEQFF
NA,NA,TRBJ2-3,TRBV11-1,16,TGTGCCAGCAGCCCAGCGGCCCTGAGCGCCACAGATACGCAGTATTTT,CASSPAALSATDTQYF
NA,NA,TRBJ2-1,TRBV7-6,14,TGTGCCAGCAGCTCCCGGGACTCCCACAATGAGCAGTTCTTC,CASSSRDSHNEQFF
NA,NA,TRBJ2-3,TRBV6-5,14,TGTGCCAGCAGTTACGACTGGAACACAGATACGCAGTATTTT,CASSYDWNTDTQYF
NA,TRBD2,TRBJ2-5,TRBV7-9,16,TGTGCCAGCAGCTCCCAACACCGGGGGGGGTCCAGAACCCAGTACTTC,CASSSQHRGGSRTQYF
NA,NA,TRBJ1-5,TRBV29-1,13,TGCAGCGTTGAGGAGGGGTTCAATCAGCCCCAGCATTTT,CSVEEGFNQPQHF
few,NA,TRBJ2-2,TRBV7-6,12,TGTGCCAGCAAGGACATGGCCGGGGAGCTGTTTTTT,CASKDMAGELFF
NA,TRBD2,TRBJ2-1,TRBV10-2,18,TGCGCCAGCAGTGAGTCGAGGCTAGCGGGGGCTTTCTACAATGAGCAGTTCTTC,CASSESRLAGAFYNEQFF